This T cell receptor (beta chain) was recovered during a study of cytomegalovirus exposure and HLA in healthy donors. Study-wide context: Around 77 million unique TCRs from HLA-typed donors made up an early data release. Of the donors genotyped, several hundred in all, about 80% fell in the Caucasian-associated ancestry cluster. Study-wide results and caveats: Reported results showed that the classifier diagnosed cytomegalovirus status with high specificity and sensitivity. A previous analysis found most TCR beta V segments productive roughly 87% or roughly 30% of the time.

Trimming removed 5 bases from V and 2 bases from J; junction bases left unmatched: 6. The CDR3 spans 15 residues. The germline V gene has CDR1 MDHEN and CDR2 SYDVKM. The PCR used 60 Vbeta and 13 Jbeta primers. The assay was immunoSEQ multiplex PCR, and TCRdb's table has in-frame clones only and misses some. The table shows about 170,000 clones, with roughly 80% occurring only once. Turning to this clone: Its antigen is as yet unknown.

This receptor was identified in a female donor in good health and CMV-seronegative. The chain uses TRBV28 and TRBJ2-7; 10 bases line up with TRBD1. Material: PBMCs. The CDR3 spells CASSDPGQGTYEQYF. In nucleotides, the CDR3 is TGTGCCAGCAGTGATCCGGGACAGGGGACCTACGAGCAGTACTTC.